Reported below is one T cell receptor beta chain. The antigen is not known. These data are taken from a study of T cell responses to AZD1222 COVID-19 vaccine. Regarding the study as a whole: Clonal diversity was possibly underestimated, and the donors were mostly white British, with more females. Breadth and depth of Spike-specific TCRs rose after two AZD1222 doses.

The CDR3 length is 13 residues. Germline lookup yields CDR1 SGHTA and CDR2 FQGNSA. V shed 3 bases and J shed 6 bases, with 10 bases lying between them. Produced via immunoSEQ multiplex PCR; TCRdb's table is partial and in-frame only. The repertoire consists of under 150,000 clones, with around 90% occurring once and the leading ten covering more than 0.95%. Researchers grouped second doses given at about 4 or about 12 weeks into one pool. This TCR was recovered from an adult who received the AZD1222 COVID-19 vaccine. This chain joins TRBV7-2 and TRBJ2-3, with no clear D. The material was peripheral blood, obtained 28 days after the second AZD1222 dose. The CDR3, as DNA: TGTGCCAGCAGCTTGATTTTAGTGGATACGCAGTATTTT. Amino acids: CASSLILVDTQYF.